This T cell receptor (beta chain) was recovered during a study of blood T cell repertoires in COVID-19. Study context: Sites in the United States, Italy and Spain provided acute and convalescent COVID-19 samples. Sources were T cells, B-cell-depleted T cells, or PBMCs; the material itself was cDNA or gDNA.

The data were produced by immunoSEQ multiplex PCR, yet TCRdb's version contains in-frame clones alone and is incomplete. The sample has some 130,000 clones, roughly 86% seen once. The CDR3 is 17 amino acids. Sequenced material: peripheral blood. This clonotype was obtained from a woman aged 70-85 years with COVID-19, enrolled during active disease. J is TRBJ1-6 and V is TRBV21-1; the DNA was not compared with TRBD1, the D call given in the table. TRBV21-1 is noted as a pseudogene. The CDR3 DNA sequence: TGTGCCAGCAGCGCCCAGGCCCGGACAGGTTTTAATTCACCCCTCCACTTT. Amino acid sequence: CASSAQARTGFNSPLHF.